This T cell receptor (beta chain) stems from a study of blood T cell repertoires in COVID-19. About the research overall: Some COVID-19 samples were acute and others convalescent; all came from the United States, Italy and Spain. From T cells, B-cell-depleted T cells, or PBMCs came the material, which was cDNA or gDNA.

V shed 5 bases and J shed 1 base, with 12 bases lying between them. This CDR3 region has 15 residues. CDR1 is SGHTA, CDR2 FQGTGA, per germline. Authors' processing steps: The authors estimated nucleated cell counts from reference gene primer amplification. The repertoire was sequenced with immunoSEQ multiplex PCR; TCRdb's copy has only in-frame clones and lacks some. That table is the source of V, J and clone size, and D and trimming were worked out from the DNA. The sample includes some 150,000 clones, 88% of them seen just once. This clonotype originated in a man aged 50-59 years with active or convalescent COVID-19. The chain employs TRBV7-3 and TRBJ2-1; weak D call: TRBD1 (6 bases). Sequences were obtained from peripheral blood. This chain's CDR3 is CASSVGQLSYNEQFF. The CDR3 region has the DNA TGTGCCAGCAGCGTTGGACAGTTATCCTACAATGAGCAGTTCTTC.